This T cell receptor beta chain was recorded in a study of shared clonotypes between healthy human individuals. About the study: Per donor, CD8 memory used one plate, CD8 naive used two, CD4 memory used three and CD4 naive used three.

CDR3 length: 14 amino acids. CDR1 and CDR2 (germline): LGHNA, YNFKEQ. The V gene lost 0 bases and the J gene lost 7 bases, with 10 bases spanning the gap. Per the authors' pipeline: Junction-only sequences without quality scores were provided by ImmunoSEQ, so filtering was different. Generated by immunoSEQ multiplex PCR, the TCRdb table keeps only in-frame clones and is missing some. The D gene and trimming were derived from the DNA, and the V and J assignments and clone size from that table. In the table there are approximately 2.1 million clones, approximately 93% of which are singletons. Whole-study results and caveats: Naive subsets, compared against memory subsets, generally had larger estimated richness values.

Points on this clone: What it binds is unknown.

The sample taken for sequencing was naive CD4+ T cells from PBMCs. As for subset: CD45RA+ positively selected. This chain links TRBV4-2 with TRBJ1-5; unclear D gene. This clonotype was sampled from a man aged 18 to 30 in good health. Some clones in this sample may be carry-over from other donors' samples. The CDR3 protein is CASSQDGREQPQHF. As DNA, the CDR3 is TGTGCCAGCAGCCAAGATGGTCGAGAACAGCCCCAGCATTTT.